Listed below are T cell receptor beta chains from one sample, sequenced in a study of early stage breast cancer tumors. The table came from immunoSEQ multiplex PCR; TCRdb's copy has only in-frame clones and leaves some out. Of roughly 21,000 clones listed, 60% to 85% were seen once; the top ten hold about a quarter. Sequencing was performed on blood. These receptors were taken from a person aged 55 to 70 with breast cancer. The CDR3 runs from the conserved cysteine through the conserved F or W. D genes are given only for firm matches. For some rows the clone size is stated as once, few or many, or as a class when expanded; others skip it.

once,TRBJ2-1,.,16,TRBV5-1,TGCGCCAGCAGCCCCGATGTTTCGTTTCCTAACAATGAGCAGTTCTTC,CASSPDVSFPNNEQFF
few,TRBJ1-2,.,16,TRBV4-2,TGTGCCAGCAGCCAAGACCAACACCGGGCGAGGGAGGGCTACACCTTC,CASSQDQHRAREGYTF
.,TRBJ1-5,TRBD1,16,TRBV28,TGTGCCAGCAGTCCCCGGACAGGGGGCCTCAATCAGCCCCAGCATTTT,CASSPRTGGLNQPQHF
.,TRBJ1-4,.,14,TRBV14,TGTGCCAGCAGTGAATGGGGGCGCCGGGAAAAACTGTTTTTT,CASSEWGRREKLFF
.,TRBJ1-2,TRBD1,14,TRBV6-5,TGTGCCAGCAGTGAGGAGGACAGGGGGCTAGGCTACACCTTC,CASSEEDRGLGYTF
few,TRBJ2-7,.,13,TRBV30,TGTGCCTGGAGTGGGGTGACAGGCTACGAGCAGTACTTC,CAWSGVTGYEQYF
once,TRBJ1-3,.,14,TRBV7-9,TGTGCCAGTTCCCCCGGGAGCTCTGGAAACACCATATATTTT,CASSPGSSGNTIYF
.,TRBJ1-1,TRBD1,16,TRBV7-9,TGTGCCAGCAGCAGAACCCCGGGACAGGGCCCTCCTGCAGCTTTCTTT,CASSRTPGQGPPAAFF
medium-sized,TRBJ2-5,.,13,TRBV7-9,TGTGCCACCCAAAGGGCGGCACAAGAGACCCAGTACTTC,CATQRAAQETQYF
.,TRBJ2-7,TRBD1,14,TRBV5-1,TGCGCCAGCGGTCCGGGACAGGCGCCCTACGAGCAGTACTTC,CASGPGQAPYEQYF
.,TRBJ1-2,.,14,TRBV6-5,TGTGCCAGCAGCCAACAGGAGGGACCCTATGGCTACACCTTC,CASSQQEGPYGYTF
.,TRBJ2-7,TRBD2,16,TRBV5-1,TGCGCCAGCACCCCGACAGGGACTAGCGGGAGCTACGAGCAGTACTTC,CASTPTGTSGSYEQYF
.,TRBJ2-5,TRBD2,16,TRBV6-1,TGTGCCAGCAGTGAGGACGAGCGGGGTTACCAAGAGACCCAGTACTTC,CASSEDERGYQETQYF
few,TRBJ2-3,.,16,TRBV4-2,TGTGCCAGCAGCCCCGGAGGACAGAGAAGCACAGATACGCAGTATTTT,CASSPGGQRSTDTQYF
.,TRBJ2-3,.,15,TRBV18,TGTGCCAGCTCACCAAGGGAACGGAGCACAGATACGCAGTATTTT,CASSPRERSTDTQYF
.,TRBJ1-3,.,17,TRBV19,TGTGCCAGTAGTATAGAATTTACAGGCTCCTCTGGAAACACCATATATTTT,CASSIEFTGSSGNTIYF
.,TRBJ1-2,TRBD1,17,TRBV7-2,TGTGCCAGCAGCTCGCCGGCAGGACAGGGGGCCTCTGGGGGCTACACCTTC,CASSSPAGQGASGGYTF
.,TRBJ2-7,.,15,TRBV6-6,TGTGCCAGCAGTTACACCCCCCGGCGGTCCTACGAGCAGTACTTC,CASSYTPRRSYEQYF
.,TRBJ2-5,.,12,TRBV6-5,TGTGCCAGCAGTTACACCGAAGAGACCCAGTACTTC,CASSYTEETQYF
.,TRBJ2-1,.,16,TRBV6-5,TGTGCCAGCAGTTTAGCCTCGGGGCCCAACTACAATGAGCAGTTCTTC,CASSLASGPNYNEQFF
.,TRBJ2-5,.,13,TRBV11-3,TGTGCCAGCAGCTTGGGTCCATCAGAGACCCAGTACTTC,CASSLGPSETQYF
.,TRBJ2-1,.,12,TRBV19,TGTGCCAGTAGTATTCAGGGGAATGAGCAGTTCTTC,CASSIQGNEQFF
large,TRBJ1-2,.,15,TRBV11-2,TGTGCCAGCAGCTGGGGGTCGGGGTCGAACTATGGCTACACCTTC,CASSWGSGSNYGYTF
medium-sized,TRBJ1-1,.,13,TRBV27,TGTGCCAGCAGTTTAGGCGGGGGGCTTGAAGCTTTCTTT,CASSLGGGLEAFF
medium-sized,TRBJ1-1,TRBD1,15,TRBV19,TGTGCCAGTAGCGAATCCGGGACAGAAAACACTGAAGCTTTCTTT,CASSESGTENTEAFF
.,TRBJ1-6,.,18,TRBV4-1,TGCGCCAGCAGCCAAGAAGCCTCAGGGAGCTCCTATAATTCACCCCTCCACTTT,CASSQEASGSSYNSPLHF
once,TRBJ1-1,.,13,TRBV29-1,TGCAGCGTTGACGCCCGGGGGACCACTGAAGCTTTCTTT,CSVDARGTTEAFF
.,TRBJ2-2,.,13,TRBV5-6,TGTGCCAGCAGCCAACCGAACACCGGGGAGCTGTTTTTT,CASSQPNTGELFF
few,TRBJ1-5,TRBD1,16,TRBV6-4,TGTGCCAGCAGACCGACAGGGGCGCGGGGCAATCAGCCCCAGCATTTT,CASRPTGARGNQPQHF
.,TRBJ2-7,.,15,TRBV11-1,TGTGCCAGCAGCCCCCAAGGGGGGACCTCCTACGAGCAGTACTTC,CASSPQGGTSYEQYF
.,TRBJ1-2,.,12,TRBV19,TGTGCTACCAGGTTGACAGCCTATGGCTACACCTTC,CATRLTAYGYTF
.,TRBJ2-5,.,14,TRBV11-3,TGTGCCAGCAGTCAGGACAGCTACCAAGAGACCCAGTACTTC,CASSQDSYQETQYF
.,TRBJ2-3,.,12,TRBV19,TGTGCCAGTAGTCTAAGCACAGATACGCAGTATTTT,CASSLSTDTQYF
.,TRBJ2-1,.,14,TRBV5-4,TGTGCCAGCAGCTTGGAGGTCAAAGGGAATGAGCAGTTCTTC,CASSLEVKGNEQFF
few,TRBJ2-7,TRBD2,19,TRBV7-9,TGTGCCAGCAGCTCGAGGGGCGGGAGCCTGACTAGCGGGACAAGCGAGCAGTACTTC,CASSSRGGSLTSGTSEQYF
.,TRBJ2-7,.,11,TRBV20-1,TGCAGTGCGGATTACACCTACGAGCAGTACTTC,CSADYTYEQYF
.,TRBJ2-4,.,14,TRBV5-4,TGTGCCAGCAGCTTCTTAGGGGGGAGAAACATTCAGTACTTC,CASSFLGGRNIQYF
.,TRBJ1-2,TRBD1,15,TRBV10-3,TGTGCCATCAGTGAGCGGGGACAGGTCAACTATGGCTACACCTTC,CAISERGQVNYGYTF
.,TRBJ1-4,.,15,TRBV15,TGTGCCACCAGCAGAGATTATGGGGGGACCGAAAAACTGTTTTTT,CATSRDYGGTEKLFF
.,TRBJ2-1,.,14,TRBV5-4,TGTGCCAGCAGCTTGGTCGGCAGTTACAATGAGCAGTTCTTC,CASSLVGSYNEQFF
few,TRBJ2-6,.,16,TRBV6-1,TGTGCCAGCAGTGTGGACAGTCCCTCTGGGGCCAACGTCCTGACTTTC,CASSVDSPSGANVLTF
.,TRBJ1-1,.,12,TRBV28,TGTGCCAGCAGTTTGAGGAACACTGAAGCTTTCTTT,CASSLRNTEAFF
.,TRBJ2-1,.,13,TRBV27,TGTGCCAGCAGTTTATATGGGGGGCAGGAGCAGTTCTTC,CASSLYGGQEQFF
.,TRBJ1-4,.,14,TRBV30,TGTGCCTGGAGCGCCGGGCCGGGAAATGAAAAACTGTTTTTT,CAWSAGPGNEKLFF
.,TRBJ1-4,.,15,TRBV5-8,TGTGCCAGCAGCATCAAGGCGGGGTTGAATGAAAAACTGTTTTTT,CASSIKAGLNEKLFF
.,TRBJ2-1,.,14,TRBV2,TGTGCCAGCAGTGGGGATAGCTCCTACAATGAGCAGTTCTTC,CASSGDSSYNEQFF
.,TRBJ1-2,.,15,TRBV4-1,TGCGCCAGCAGCCAAGTCGCCGTGGGTGAGAGTGGCTACACCTTC,CASSQVAVGESGYTF
.,TRBJ2-7,TRBD2,15,TRBV6-5,TGTGCCAGCAGTCCCGGGACTAGCGGGAGTTCCGAGCAGTACTTC,CASSPGTSGSSEQYF
.,TRBJ2-7,.,11,TRBV6-4,TGTGCCAGCAGTGTGCCGCGCGAGCAGTACTTC,CASSVPREQYF
.,TRBJ2-3,TRBD2,15,TRBV5-4,TGTGCCAGCAGCTTCCTAGCGGGAGAAGGAGATACGCAGTATTTT,CASSFLAGEGDTQYF
.,TRBJ1-3,.,15,TRBV9,TGTGCCAGCAGCGTAGCTCCTGGGGGTGGAAACACCATATATTTT,CASSVAPGGGNTIYF